These 18 T cell receptor beta chains came from one sample sequenced in a study of T-cell memory formation after mild COVID-19. MiXCR, run by TCRdb on the 5' RACE reads, gives a single entry per CDR3 protein. The repertoire holds about 170,000 distinct CDR3 sequences, with approximately 12% as singletons. What was sequenced was PBMCs or a T cell subset sorted from them (not recorded which). The receptors were gathered from a man between 18 and 29 years old who had mild COVID-19 (a few samples of this study predate the infection). Cell type and time point are not known.

This clonotype was recorded at least ten times. This chain uses TRBV4-2 with TRBJ1-1; 7 positions agree with TRBD1. This CDR3 spans 15 amino acids. Germline CDR1 LGHNA, CDR2 YNFKEQ. V lost 0 bases and J lost 4; bases outside the gene matches: 5. DNA of the CDR3: TGTGCCAGCAGCCAAGAACAGGGGATTACCACTGAAGCTTTCTTT. The encoded protein is CASSQEQGITTEAFF.

The table lists this clonotype with a few counts. The chain carries TRBV10-3 and TRBJ2-3; TRBD2 aligns across 7 bases. J gave up 2 bases and V 10 bases, and 15 bases lay outside the gene matches. From germline, CDR1 is ENHRY and CDR2 SYGVKD. This CDR3 region has 16 residues. The CDR3 DNA sequence: TGTGCCAGCACCACCGGGGACGGGGGGATCACAGATACGCAGTATTTT. Amino acid sequence: CASTTGDGGITDTQYF.

With respect to this clonotype: Possible read error: a much larger clone is one base away. The chain carries TRBV7-2 and TRBJ2-5; D not resolved. This CDR3 is 14 amino acids long. Germline-derived CDR1 and CDR2 are SGHTA and FQGNSA. CDR3 coding DNA: TGTGACAGCAGCTTGATGGACGGACAAGAGACCCAGTACTTC. Encoded protein: CDSSLMDGQETQYF.

This clonotype has only a few counts. J is TRBJ2-5 and V is TRBV7-9; 11 bases fit TRBD2. V shed 5 bases, J shed 5 bases, and the junction held 4 bases outside the gene matches. Per the germline V gene, CDR1 is SEHNR and CDR2 is FQNEAQ (reference sequence). The CDR3 covers 14 residues. The CDR3 here is CASSTTSGVETQYF. The DNA for the CDR3 is TGTGCCAGCAGCACGACTAGCGGGGTGGAGACCCAGTACTTC. The full variable domain, with the rest looked up from reference TRBV7-9 and TRBJ2-5, is DTGVSQNPRHKITKRGQNVTFRCDPISEHNRLYWYRQTLGQGPEFLTYFQNEAQLEKSRLLSDRFSAERPKGSFSTLEIQRTEQGDSAMYLCASSTTSGVETQYFGPGTRLLVL.

This clonotype was observed a single time. This chain uses TRBV20-1 with TRBJ2-7, with a possible D match to TRBD2 (6 bases). This CDR3 contains 11 residues. Germline V lookup: CDR1 DFQATT, CDR2 SNEGSKA (reference sequence). V gave up 1 base and J gave up 9 bases, with 10 bases separating them. DNA of the CDR3: TGCAGTGCTAGAGTGGTGGGAGGGCAGTACGTC. The encoded protein is CSARVVGGQYV.

The chain links TRBV2 to TRBJ2-5; the D gene is possibly TRBD1 (5 bases). CDR1 is SNHLY, CDR2 FYNNEI, per germline. This CDR3 spans 14 amino acids. V was cut by 5 bases and J by 1 base, with 11 bases left in between. The CDR3 protein is CASSSIRGQETQYF. The CDR3 nucleotides are TGTGCCAGCAGTTCGATTAGGGGCCAAGAGACCCAGTACTTC.

This clonotype has a handful of counts. The chain is built from TRBV6-5 and TRBJ2-3; unclear D gene. The ends were cut back, 0 bases at V and 5 bases at J, with 6 bases in the middle. CDR1 and CDR2 from the germline V gene are MNHEY and SVGAGI. The CDR3 contains 13 residues. DNA for the CDR3: TGTGCCAGCAGTTACTCCAGTGGAGATACGCAGTATTTT. It encodes CASSYSSGDTQYF.

This clonotype was counted only a few times. The chain combines TRBV7-3 with TRBJ2-7; 8 bases line up with TRBD1. Germline V gene data show CDR1 as SGHTA and CDR2 as FQGTGA. With V trimmed by 7 bases and J by 4 bases, 12 bases remained unmatched. This CDR3 contains 15 residues. DNA for the CDR3: TGTGCCAGCACCCGTGGGGACAGGTCTATTTACGAGCAGTACTTC. This translates into CASTRGDRSIYEQYF. The complete variable domain, with remaining parts taken from reference TRBV7-3 and TRBJ2-7, reads GAGVSQTPSNKVTEKGKYVELRCDPISGHTALYWYRQSLGQGPEFLIYFQGTGAADDSGLPNDRFFAVRPEGSVSTLKIQRTERGDSAVYLCASTRGDRSIYEQYFGPGTRLTVT.

This clonotype was observed a few times. The rearrangement links TRBV20-1 to TRBJ2-1; D possibly corresponds to TRBD1 (6 bases). CDR1 and CDR2 (germline): DFQATT, SNEGSKA (reference sequence). Trimming took off 6 bases at V and 3 bases at J, with 12 bases between the two ends. CDR3 length: 13 amino acids. CDR3 bases: TGCAGTGCACCGGGACAACTCTACAATGAGCAGTTCTTC. This encodes CSAPGQLYNEQFF.

This clonotype was detected ten times or more. The chain uses TRBV2 and TRBJ2-2, with D tentatively TRBD2 (5 bases). The germline V and J ends were trimmed by 6 bases and 3 bases, with 8 bases remaining between them. Germline loops: CDR1 SNHLY, CDR2 FYNNEI. The CDR3 totals 13 residues. The CDR3, as DNA: TGTGCCAGCAGCCTGGACTACACCGGGGAGCTGTTTTTT. This gives the protein CASSLDYTGELFF.

This clonotype was detected only a few times. The chain has TRBV7-2 and TRBJ1-2; D is undetermined. V was cut by 2 bases and J by 3 bases, with 10 bases left in between. The V gene's germline CDR1 is SGHTA and CDR2 FQGNSA. The CDR3 length is 14 residues. CDR3 in amino acids: CASSLWELYYGYTF. CDR3 coding DNA: TGTGCCAGCAGCTTATGGGAGCTATACTATGGCTACACCTTC. Full variable domain (outside the CDR3, taken from reference TRBV7-2 and TRBJ1-2): GAGVSQSPSNKVTEKGKDVELRCDPISGHTALYWYRQSLGQGLEFLIYFQGNSAPDKSGLPSDRFSAERTGGSVSTLTIQRTQQEDSAVYLCASSLWELYYGYTFGSGTRLTVV.

The sample holds a few counts of this clonotype. The V and J genes are TRBV2 and TRBJ2-3; the D is unclear. Germline V CDR1 and CDR2: SNHLY, FYNNEI. CDR3 length: 13 amino acids. V shed 2 bases and J shed 2 bases, with 5 bases lying between them. The CDR3 DNA reads TGTGCCAGCAGTGAAAGGCACACAGATACGCAGTATTTT. The encoded protein is CASSERHTDTQYF. The variable domain in full, completed from reference TRBV2 and TRBJ2-3, reads EPEVTQTPSHQVTQMGQEVILRCVPISNHLYFYWYRQILGQKVEFLVSFYNNEISEKSEIFDDQFSVERPDGSNFTLKIRSTKLEDSAMYFCASSERHTDTQYFGPGTRLTVL.

V is TRBV20-1 and J is TRBJ2-1; 7 bases are shared with TRBD1. The germline gives CDR1 DFQATT, CDR2 SNEGSKA (reference sequence). The length of the CDR3 is 12 residues. CDR3 amino acids: CSASDRDNEQFF. Here the CDR3 DNA reads TGCAGCGCCAGCGACAGGGACAATGAGCAGTTCTTC.

This clonotype was observed a handful of times. J is TRBJ2-4 and V is TRBV7-9; TRBD1 agrees at 10 bases. CDR3 length: 14 amino acids. Germline V gene lookup returns CDR1 SEHNR and CDR2 FQNEAQ (reference sequence). V lost 5 bases, J lost 9 bases, and 7 bases stayed unmatched. In DNA form, the CDR3 reads TGTGCCAGCAGCCCCGGGACAGGGGAAACCATTCAGTACTTC. It encodes CASSPGTGETIQYF. Full variable domain (remainder filled in from reference TRBV7-9 and TRBJ2-4): DTGVSQNPRHKITKRGQNVTFRCDPISEHNRLYWYRQTLGQGPEFLTYFQNEAQLEKSRLLSDRFSAERPKGSFSTLEIQRTEQGDSAMYLCASSPGTGETIQYFGAGTRLSVL.

This clonotype has only a few counts. The chain combines TRBV6-5 with TRBJ2-5, with 7 bases lining up with TRBD2. J was trimmed by 1 base and V by 6 bases; bases with no gene match: 5. This CDR3 contains 14 residues. Per the germline V gene, CDR1 is MNHEY and CDR2 is SVGAGI. The CDR3 is CASRGAGSQETQYF. The CDR3, as DNA: TGTGCCAGCAGAGGAGCGGGGAGCCAAGAGACCCAGTACTTC.

This clonotype has a handful of counts. CDR3: CASSPRTRGLMVNTEAFF. Written as DNA, the CDR3 is TGTGCCAGCAGCCCTCGGACCAGGGGACTGATGGTGAACACTGAAGCTTTCTTT. The chain couples TRBV11-2 to TRBJ1-1; a possible D gene is TRBD1 (6 bases). The CDR3 contains 18 residues. Germline CDR1 is SGHAT and CDR2 is FQNNGV. Trimming took off 5 bases at V and 0 bases at J, with 22 bases between the two ends.

This chain joins TRBV5-1 and TRBJ2-1, with 11 bases matching TRBD2. The J segment lost 6 bases and the V segment lost 2 bases, leaving 10 bases of the junction unmatched. Germline CDR1 SGHRS, CDR2 YFSETQ. This CDR3 is built from 17 residues. The chain's CDR3 is CASSLGTSGPPRNEQFF. Written as DNA, the CDR3 is TGCGCCAGCAGCTTAGGGACTAGCGGTCCCCCCCGCAATGAGCAGTTCTTC.

This chain uses TRBV5-1 with TRBJ1-2, with a possible D match to TRBD1 (5 bases). In germline, CDR1 is SGHRS, CDR2 YFSETQ. The CDR3 has 14 residues. The V end lost 0 bases, the J end lost 6 bases, and 12 bases lay between the germline ends. For the CDR3, the DNA is TGCGCCAGCAGCTTGGTTGGGGGGAGAAATGGCTACACCTTC. This sequence encodes CASSLVGGRNGYTF.